This TCR beta chain was obtained from a study of Graves' ophthalmopathy and Graves' hyperthyroidism. About the study: Being free of ophthalmopathy for 18 months of follow-up defined stable hyperthyroidism. Study-level results: Ophthalmopathy progression predictions by the model showed approximately 75% specificity and approximately 71% sensitivity.

This clonotype has a count of ten or more. Its antigen is not identified. Trimming cost V 0 bases and J 9 bases, with 12 bases left between them. CDR1 is LNHNV and CDR2 is YYDKDF in the germline V gene (reference sequence). This CDR3 contains 15 residues. Establishment of the diagnosis relied upon clinical symptoms, serum thyroxine, TRAb, thyroid ultrasound and orbital computed tomography. TCR beta CDR3 regions were amplified from RNA transcripts. After a first-round RT-PCR with HTBI primers, a second-round multiplex PCR was run. TCRdb ran MiXCR on the multiplex PCR reads and lists one entry per CDR3 protein. The sample holds 1 million to 1.3 million distinct CDR3 sequences, 35% to 40% seen once.

This chain joins TRBV15 and TRBJ1-6; possibly TRBD1 for D (6 bases). Sequencing was carried out using peripheral blood or thyroid tissue (not recorded which). This clonotype originated in an adult man with Graves' hyperthyroidism. CDR3 in DNA: TGTGCCACCAGCAGAGATAGGGGGGCTCTTTCACCCCTCCACTTT. Encoded protein: CATSRDRGALSPLHF.